This TCR beta chain emerged from a study of cytomegalovirus exposure and HLA in healthy donors (dated by TCRdb to the late 2010s). In the study overall: According to an earlier analysis of 587 of the donors, roughly 180 million T cells yielded some 120 million unique TCR beta sequences and 276 Gb of sequence data. An early release covering some 640 HLA-typed donors comprised 250 to 350 gigabases of sequencing data and tens of millions of unique TCR sequences. Among the 398 genotyped donors, more than 70% belonged to the genetic ancestry cluster associated with self-reported Caucasian donors. The study aimed to test whether cataloging public T cell receptors could reveal signatures of past pathogen exposure. The study profiled the T cell repertoires of some 610 subjects by immunosequencing and related them to cytomegalovirus serostatus. Along with the approximately 650-subject first cohort, a separate validation cohort of some 130 different subjects was used. High-throughput TCR immunosequencing, statistical association of individual TCRs with disease status, and machine learning were combined to predict cytomegalovirus infection status. In a later analysis, previously published TCR beta repertoires from 550 to 700 donors were re-analyzed and high-resolution HLA genotyping was added so that TCR occurrence patterns could be studied. The later analysis used no new phenotypic data to find candidate immune exposures, relying instead on TCR beta sequences and their occurrence across donors. In an earlier analysis of more than 550 of the donors, high-throughput TCR beta sequencing was used to judge whether each TCR beta V gene segment behaved as functional or pseudogenic. Alongside the repertoire data, information on donor age, sex, ethnicity and CMV serostatus was compiled. A later genetic analysis took genome-wide SNP genotypes for about 65% of the 666 donors and used that subset as a discovery cohort. Every discovery cohort repertoire had been produced on one sequencing platform. Class I and class II HLA loci were covered by the typing at four-digit resolution. The number of donors typed differed by locus, with about 629-640 for A, B, C, DRB1 and DQB1, about 500 for DQA1, over 600 for DPA1, and around 460 for DPB1. Because of strong linkage in the cohort, roughly five DR-DQ haplotypes were treated as single units for association and clustering. On average, roughly 240,000 unique TCR beta nucleotide sequences were sequenced per donor among more than 350 genotyped donors of the cohort, with 15% to 20% of those sequences being non-productive. What the work shows at the level of the full study, not this receptor alone: A cluster of highly shared sequence variants was judged likely to be a technical artifact of the sequencing pipeline. According to a later analysis, parvovirus B19, influenza, CMV and Epstein-Barr virus appeared linked to several top co-occurrence clusters. In a later analysis, most CMV-associated TCR beta chains were found to appear HLA-restricted, with HLA associations seemingly driven largely by CMV exposure. In both the original and validation cohorts, the classifier was reported to diagnose cytomegalovirus status with high specificity and sensitivity. In a later analysis, the rate of TCR association differed among HLA loci, with DRB1 alleles having the most associated TCRs and HLA-C alleles having the fewest. A later genetic analysis associated a missense DCLRE1C variant with V-gene and J-gene trimming of TCR beta chains, and an independent cohort replicated the association. This cohort had only TCR beta chains sequenced, and the lack of alpha or paired-chain data limited which features could be detected. Most TCR sequences were observed very rarely across donors, whereas some public TCRs were present in many individuals. In an earlier analysis of about 540 of the donors, most TCR beta V segments were observed in productive rearrangements about 87% or about 30% of the time, broadly matching IMGT annotations. In vitro tests confirmed that a few of the cytomegalovirus-associated TCR beta chains recognize cytomegalovirus antigens. The 87-base-pair reads could not distinguish some IMGT-functional V segments, including TRBV6-2 and TRBV6-3, so those segments were excluded. Compared with the 666-donor mean, donors in an Asian-associated ancestry cluster had fewer N-insertions in productive TCRs, according to a later genetic analysis. Sequencing depth was assumed to be roughly uniform across donors in the presence/absence analyses, though that assumption may not hold. Correlated functional status among segregating V segments might be attributable to linkage disequilibrium, but an unknown experimental factor could not be ruled out. A further reported finding was that TCR beta sequences accurately predicted the HLA-A and HLA-B alleles for most subjects in the first cohort. Because some donors lacked HLA typing at each locus, the association tests relied only on the typed subset. CMV serostatus was the only immune exposure information available for the cohort. The authors suggested that the approach could potentially be extended to other disease states and immunological phenotypes. The study gave a list of 150 to 200 TCR beta chains associated with cytomegalovirus. Assigning TCR associations to individual alleles was difficult when HLA alleles, especially DR and DQ, strongly co-occurred. Approximately 16 rarely observed V segments, including chromosome 9 orphons, were excluded from the earlier analysis of approximately 500 of the donors because counts were too low. Specific HLA alleles were associated with roughly 17,000 TCR beta sequences at a false discovery rate of 0.05 in a later analysis. A later analysis found that HLA-associated TCR beta chains were more clonally expanded and had lower generation probabilities than equally common non-associated chains.

The cohort consisted of hundreds of healthy bone marrow donors. At the time of sampling, every cohort member was nominally healthy, though immune exposures that went unrecorded were likely present. The donor tested CMV seropositive, placing the donor among the 250 to 350 seropositive members of the cohort. Every donor gave a peripheral blood sample, and the peripheral blood mononuclear cells from that sample were used for TCR beta sequencing. Genomic DNA was extracted from the blood cell samples with the Qiagen DNeasy Blood Extraction Kit. As for this clone: The target of this receptor is not known. There are no base qualities to consult, and no much larger clone falls within one base.

Libraries were prepared through the immunoSEQ multiplex PCR assay. The multiplex PCR relied on a mix of 60 forward primers for TCR Vbeta segments and 13 reverse primers for TCR Jbeta segments. Amplification of the CDR3 region of rearranged TCR beta genes was performed with a multiplex PCR assay on genomic DNA. Amplified TCR beta libraries were sequenced as 87-base-pair reads on the Illumina HiSeq System. The study's processing was this. In a later analysis, some 80 million unique TCR beta chains were counted across the 650 to 700 repertoires, and roughly 11 million of these chains were shared by at least two donors. Raw reads were error-corrected and collapsed into unique sequences with a nearest-neighbor algorithm that merged closely related sequences to remove PCR and sequencing errors. Alignment of CDR3 sequences to IMGT reference sequences was used to assign V, D and J gene segments. For a sequence to be retained, a match of at least six nucleotides was required to both a V gene segment and a J gene segment. A rearrangement counted as productive if the CDR3 had no stop codons and remained in frame with V and J, and every other rearrangement counted as non-productive. Following IMGT convention, CDR3 was defined as the stretch from the second conserved V-encoded cysteine up to the conserved J-encoded phenylalanine. The earlier analysis of 587 of the donors excluded sequences that lacked an unambiguous match to a single V gene segment. In an earlier analysis of a few hundred of the donors, a V segment was called functional when productive rearrangements were above 56.7%, and segregating when the standard deviation between donors exceeded 5%. A statistical classification framework was built to diagnose cytomegalovirus status from the catalog of TCR beta chain sequences. In a later analysis, TCR nucleotide sequences were compared against IMGT/GENE-DB human TR gene sequences so that V and J genes could be assigned. A later analysis assigned CDR3 sequences and most-parsimonious VDJ recombination scenarios with the TCRdist pipeline. In a later analysis, each TCR beta chain was defined by its CDR3 amino acid sequence together with its V-gene family, and reads without a unique V-gene family were excluded. To address suspected cross-contamination and a sequencing artifact, a later analysis removed 450 to 700 highly shared, low-generation-probability nucleotide sequences. In a later analysis, a clonal expansion index for each public chain was calculated from normalized within-repertoire ranks of inferred template counts. Generation probabilities in a later analysis came from a VDJ recombination model fitted to out-of-frame rearrangements, and those results were checked against IGoR. In a later analysis, hypergeometric tests were used to score TCR-TCR, TCR-HLA and TCR-CMV co-occurrence, with a repertoire-size bias correction applied to TCR pairs. False discovery rates were estimated in a later analysis by permuting HLA or CMV assignments 20 times. In a later analysis, co-occurring TCRs were grouped using DBSCAN, and TCRdist sequence similarity was added for clustering within HLA-allele-positive subsets. For co-occurrence clustering, repertoires with fewer than 30,000 or more than 120,000 public chains were excluded, along with a handful of repertoires with anomalous nucleotide sharing. This is the immuneACCESS table as TCRdb keeps it, with only in-frame sequences that have V and J called. A part of the clones is gone; compared with another copy, unresolved V genes explain less than half, and the rest is unexplained. V, J and clone size were drawn from that table, and D and trimming were deduced from the DNA. In this sample the table shows approximately 150,000 clones, about four fifths of which occur a single time. Under 5% of the sample is taken by the ten largest.

Taken from cysteine to phenylalanine, the CDR3 has 12 residues. Of the read, only the CDR3 DNA is kept; its 36 bases are in frame from base 1. CDR1 and CDR2 (LNHDA, SQIVND) derive from the germline V gene (reference sequence). At the junction V is shortened by 5 bases and J by 8 bases, with 12 bases in between. Input material: PBMCs. This TCR was sampled from a girl aged 10-17 years in good health and CMV-seropositive. The sequence joins TRBV19 to TRBJ1-1; the D gene is unclear. The DNA sequence is given as TGTGCCAGTAGTGTACCCGGGGTAGAAGCTTTCTTT. It translates as CASSVPGVEAFF.